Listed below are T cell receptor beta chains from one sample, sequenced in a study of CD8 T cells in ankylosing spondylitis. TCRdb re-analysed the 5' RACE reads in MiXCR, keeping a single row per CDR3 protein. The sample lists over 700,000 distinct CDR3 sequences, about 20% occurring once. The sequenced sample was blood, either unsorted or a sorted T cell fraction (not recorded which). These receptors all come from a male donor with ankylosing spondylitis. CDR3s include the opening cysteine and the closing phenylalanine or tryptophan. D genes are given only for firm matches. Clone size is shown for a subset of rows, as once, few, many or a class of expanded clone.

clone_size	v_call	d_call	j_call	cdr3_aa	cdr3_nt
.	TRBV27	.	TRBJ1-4	CASSSRYNEKLFF	TGTGCCAGCAGTAGTCGGTATAATGAAAAACTGTTTTTT
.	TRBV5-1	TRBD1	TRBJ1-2	CASSSLTGSHNYGYTF	TGCGCCAGCAGCTCCTTGACAGGGTCACATAACTATGGCTACACCTTC
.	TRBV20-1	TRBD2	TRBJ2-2	CSARPSGRLYTGELFF	TGCAGTGCTAGACCGAGCGGGAGGCTTTACACCGGGGAGCTGTTTTTT
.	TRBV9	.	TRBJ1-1	CASSLHKNTEAFF	TGTGCCAGCAGCCTACATAAGAACACTGAAGCTTTCTTT
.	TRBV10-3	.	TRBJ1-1	CATKVGDTEAFF	TGTGCCACGAAGGTTGGGGACACTGAAGCTTTCTTT
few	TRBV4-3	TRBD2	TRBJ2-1	CASSQEWATSGAYNEQFF	TGCGCCAGCAGCCAAGAATGGGCGACTAGCGGGGCCTACAATGAGCAGTTCTTC
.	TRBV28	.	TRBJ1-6	CASSSGTVYNSPLHF	TGTGCCAGCAGCTCCGGGACGGTTTATAATTCACCCCTCCACTTT
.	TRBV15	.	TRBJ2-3	CATSAVRNTDTQYF	TGTGCCACCAGCGCCGTGCGGAACACAGATACGCAGTATTTT
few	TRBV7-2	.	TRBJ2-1	CASRSVPGAVYNEQFF	TGTGCCAGCAGGTCCGTGCCCGGGGCCGTTTACAATGAGCAGTTCTTC
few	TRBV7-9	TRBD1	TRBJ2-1	CASSPTGAGEVNEQFF	TGTGCCAGCAGCCCCACAGGGGCCGGAGAGGTCAATGAGCAGTTCTTC
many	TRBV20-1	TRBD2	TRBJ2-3	CSARERGRGTDTQYF	TGCAGTGCTAGGGAGCGGGGCAGGGGCACAGATACGCAGTATTTT
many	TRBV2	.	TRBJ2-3	CAGRTSELDTQYF	TGTGCCGGACGGACTTCCGAACTGGATACGCAGTATTTT
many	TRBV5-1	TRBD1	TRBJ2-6	CASGTGTTGANVLTF	TGCGCCAGCGGGACAGGGACTACCGGGGCCAACGTCCTGACTTTC
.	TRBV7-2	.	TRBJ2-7	CASSLGPTRSEQYF	TGTGCCAGCAGCTTAGGGCCGACCCGAAGCGAGCAGTACTTC
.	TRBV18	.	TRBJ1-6	CASSPGAFNGDSPLHF	TGTGCCAGCTCACCCGGGGCCTTTAATGGTGATTCACCCCTCCACTTT